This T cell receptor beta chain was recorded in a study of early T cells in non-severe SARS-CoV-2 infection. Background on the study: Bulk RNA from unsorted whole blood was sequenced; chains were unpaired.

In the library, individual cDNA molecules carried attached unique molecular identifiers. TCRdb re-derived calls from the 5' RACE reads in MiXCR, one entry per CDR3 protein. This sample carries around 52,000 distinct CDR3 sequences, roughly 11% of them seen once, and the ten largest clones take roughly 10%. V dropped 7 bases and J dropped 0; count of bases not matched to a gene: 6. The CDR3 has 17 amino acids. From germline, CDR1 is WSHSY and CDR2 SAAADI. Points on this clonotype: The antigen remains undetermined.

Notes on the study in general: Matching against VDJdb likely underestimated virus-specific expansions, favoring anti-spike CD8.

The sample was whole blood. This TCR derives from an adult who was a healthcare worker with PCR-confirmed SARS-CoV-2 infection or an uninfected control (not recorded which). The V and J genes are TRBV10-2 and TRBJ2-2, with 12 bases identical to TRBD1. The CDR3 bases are TGCGCCAGCACCTGGGACAGGGGGCCGGCGAACACCGGGGAGCTGTTTTTT. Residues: CASTWDRGPANTGELFF.